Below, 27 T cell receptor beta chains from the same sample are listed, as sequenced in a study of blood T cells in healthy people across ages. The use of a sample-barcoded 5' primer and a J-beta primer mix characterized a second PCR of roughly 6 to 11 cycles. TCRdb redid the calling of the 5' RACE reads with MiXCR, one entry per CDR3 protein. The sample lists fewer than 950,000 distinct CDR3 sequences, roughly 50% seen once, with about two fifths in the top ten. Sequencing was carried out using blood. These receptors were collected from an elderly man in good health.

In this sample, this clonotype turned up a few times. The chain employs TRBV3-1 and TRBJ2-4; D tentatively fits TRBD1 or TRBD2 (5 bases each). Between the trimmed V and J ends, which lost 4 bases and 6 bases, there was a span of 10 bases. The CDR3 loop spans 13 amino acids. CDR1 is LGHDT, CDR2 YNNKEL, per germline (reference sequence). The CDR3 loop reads CASSPGDPNIQYF. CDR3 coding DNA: TGTGCCAGCAGCCCTGGGGACCCAAACATTCAGTACTTC.

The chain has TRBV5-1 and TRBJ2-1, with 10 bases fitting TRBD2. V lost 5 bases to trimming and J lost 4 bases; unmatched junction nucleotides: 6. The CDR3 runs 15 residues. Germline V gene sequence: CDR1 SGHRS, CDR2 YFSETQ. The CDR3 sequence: CASSPQAGGYNEQFF. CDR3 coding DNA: TGCGCCAGCAGTCCCCAAGCGGGAGGGTACAATGAGCAGTTCTTC.

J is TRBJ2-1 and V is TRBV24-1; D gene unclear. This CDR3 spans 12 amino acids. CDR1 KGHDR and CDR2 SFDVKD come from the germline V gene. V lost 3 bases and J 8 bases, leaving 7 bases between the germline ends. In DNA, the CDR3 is TGTGCCACCAGTGATGCGCCCCATGAGCAGTTCTTC. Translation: CATSDAPHEQFF.

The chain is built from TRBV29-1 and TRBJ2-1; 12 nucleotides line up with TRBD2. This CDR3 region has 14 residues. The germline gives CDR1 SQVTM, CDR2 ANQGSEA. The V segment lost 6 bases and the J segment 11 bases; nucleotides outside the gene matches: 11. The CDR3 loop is CSVDRLAGAPKQFF. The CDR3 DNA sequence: TGCAGCGTCGATAGACTAGCGGGAGCCCCAAAGCAGTTCTTC.

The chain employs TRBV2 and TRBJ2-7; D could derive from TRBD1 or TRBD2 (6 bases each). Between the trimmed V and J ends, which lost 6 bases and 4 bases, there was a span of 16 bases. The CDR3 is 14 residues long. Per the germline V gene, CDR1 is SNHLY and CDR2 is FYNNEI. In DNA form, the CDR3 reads TGTGCCAGCAGGATGTCGGGGGCAAAATACGAGCAGTACTTC. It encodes CASRMSGAKYEQYF.

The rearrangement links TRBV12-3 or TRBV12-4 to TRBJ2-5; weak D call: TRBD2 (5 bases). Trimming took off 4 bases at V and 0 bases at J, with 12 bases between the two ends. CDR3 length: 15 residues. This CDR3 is CASSSPSWYQETQYF. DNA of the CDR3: TGTGCCAGCAGTTCCCCTAGCTGGTACCAAGAGACCCAGTACTTC.

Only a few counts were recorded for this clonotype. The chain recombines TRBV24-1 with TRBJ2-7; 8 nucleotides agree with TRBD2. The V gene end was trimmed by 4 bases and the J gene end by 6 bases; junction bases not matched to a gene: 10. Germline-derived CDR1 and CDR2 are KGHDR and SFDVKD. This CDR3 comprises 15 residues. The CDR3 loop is CATSDPRSGSGEQYF. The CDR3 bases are TGTGCCACCAGTGACCCGAGAAGCGGGAGTGGCGAGCAGTACTTC.

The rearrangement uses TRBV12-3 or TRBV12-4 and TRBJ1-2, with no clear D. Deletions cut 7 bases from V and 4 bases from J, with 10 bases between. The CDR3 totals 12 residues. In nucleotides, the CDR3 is TGTGCCAGCAATTCCTCAGCCTATGGCTACACCTTC. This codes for CASNSSAYGYTF.

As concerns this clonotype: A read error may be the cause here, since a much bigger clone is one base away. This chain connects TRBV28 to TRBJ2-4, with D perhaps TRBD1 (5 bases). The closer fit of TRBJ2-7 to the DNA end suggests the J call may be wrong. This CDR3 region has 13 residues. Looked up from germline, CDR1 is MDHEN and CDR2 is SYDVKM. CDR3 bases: TGTGCCAGCGAGGACCCAAGGGGCAACGAGCAGTACTTC. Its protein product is CASEDPRGNEQYF.

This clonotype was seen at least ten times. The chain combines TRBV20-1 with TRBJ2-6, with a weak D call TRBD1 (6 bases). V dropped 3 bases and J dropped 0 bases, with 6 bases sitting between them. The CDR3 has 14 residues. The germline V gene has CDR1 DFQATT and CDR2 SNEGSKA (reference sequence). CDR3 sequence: CSARDSSGANVLTF. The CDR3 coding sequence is TGCAGTGCTAGGGACAGCTCTGGGGCCAACGTCCTGACTTTC.

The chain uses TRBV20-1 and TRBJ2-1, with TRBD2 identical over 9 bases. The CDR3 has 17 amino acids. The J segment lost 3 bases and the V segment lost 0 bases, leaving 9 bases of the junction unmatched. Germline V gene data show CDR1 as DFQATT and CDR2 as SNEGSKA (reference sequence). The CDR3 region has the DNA TGCAGTGCTAGAGAGAGAATAGCGGGAGAACTCTACAATGAGCAGTTCTTC. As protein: CSARERIAGELYNEQFF.

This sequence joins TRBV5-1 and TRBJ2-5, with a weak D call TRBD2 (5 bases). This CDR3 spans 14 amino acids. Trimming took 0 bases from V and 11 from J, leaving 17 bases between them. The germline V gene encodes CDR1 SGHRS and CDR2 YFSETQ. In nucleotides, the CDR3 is TGCGCCAGCAGCTTGGGAGGGAAGACCGGAGAGCAGTACTTC. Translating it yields CASSLGGKTGEQYF.

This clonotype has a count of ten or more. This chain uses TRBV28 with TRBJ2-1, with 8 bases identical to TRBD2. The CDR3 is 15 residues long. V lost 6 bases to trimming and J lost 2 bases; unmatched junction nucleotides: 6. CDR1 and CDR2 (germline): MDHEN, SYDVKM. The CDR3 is CASSLSGNPYNEQFF. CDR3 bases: TGTGCCAGCAGCCTTAGCGGGAACCCCTACAATGAGCAGTTCTTC.

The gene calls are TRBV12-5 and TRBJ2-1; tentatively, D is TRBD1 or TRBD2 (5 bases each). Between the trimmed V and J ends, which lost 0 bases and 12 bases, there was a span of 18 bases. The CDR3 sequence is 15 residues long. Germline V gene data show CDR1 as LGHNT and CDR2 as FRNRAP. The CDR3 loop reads CASGLVRKGSLGQFF. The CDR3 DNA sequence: TGTGCTAGTGGTTTGGTACGGAAGGGGAGTTTAGGGCAGTTCTTC.

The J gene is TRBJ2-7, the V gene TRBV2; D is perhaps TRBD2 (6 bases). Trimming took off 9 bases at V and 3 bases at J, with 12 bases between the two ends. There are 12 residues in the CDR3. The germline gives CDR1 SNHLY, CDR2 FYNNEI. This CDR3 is CASAVSGYEQYF. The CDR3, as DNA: TGTGCCAGTGCGGTTAGCGGCTACGAGCAGTACTTC.

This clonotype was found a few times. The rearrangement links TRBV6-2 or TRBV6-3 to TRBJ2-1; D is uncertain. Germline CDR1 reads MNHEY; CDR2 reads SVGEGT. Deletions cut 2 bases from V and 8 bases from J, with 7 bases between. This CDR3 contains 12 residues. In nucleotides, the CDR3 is TGTGCCAGCAGTTACCGCCCGGATGAGCAGTTCTTC. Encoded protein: CASSYRPDEQFF.

CDR3 loop: CASSVGPGAYEQYF. The CDR3 nucleotides read TGTGCCAGCAGCGTAGGACCCGGGGCCTACGAGCAGTACTTC. This chain links TRBV9 with TRBJ2-7, with a tentative D call TRBD2 (5 bases). This CDR3 spans 14 amino acids. Germline values: CDR1 SGDLS, CDR2 YYNGEE. The V gene lost 0 bases and the J gene lost 2 bases, with 9 bases spanning the gap. The complete variable domain, with remaining parts taken from reference TRBV9 and TRBJ2-7, reads DSGVTQTPKHLITATGQRVTLRCSPRSGDLSVYWYQQSLDQGLQFLIQYYNGEERAKGNILERFSAQQFPDLHSELNLSSLELGDSALYFCASSVGPGAYEQYFGPGTRLTVT.

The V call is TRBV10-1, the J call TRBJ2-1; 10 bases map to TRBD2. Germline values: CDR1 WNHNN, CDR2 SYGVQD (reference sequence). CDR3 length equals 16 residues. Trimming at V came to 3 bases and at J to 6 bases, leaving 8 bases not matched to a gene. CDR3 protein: CASSDSAGGPLNEQFF. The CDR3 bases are TGCGCCAGCAGTGATTCAGCGGGAGGGCCTCTCAATGAGCAGTTCTTC.

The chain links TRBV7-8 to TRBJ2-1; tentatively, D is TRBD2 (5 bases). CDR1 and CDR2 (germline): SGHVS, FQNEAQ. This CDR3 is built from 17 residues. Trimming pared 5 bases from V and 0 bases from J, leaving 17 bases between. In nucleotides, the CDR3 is TGTGCCAGCAGCCAAACGGACTCTCTGAGCTCCTACAATGAGCAGTTCTTC. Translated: CASSQTDSLSSYNEQFF. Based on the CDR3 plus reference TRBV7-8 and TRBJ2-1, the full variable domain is GAGVSQSPRYKVAKRGQDVALRCDPISGHVSLFWYQQALGQGPEFLTYFQNEAQLDKSGLPSDRFFAERPEGSVSTLKIQRTQQEDSAVYLCASSQTDSLSSYNEQFFGPGTRLTVL.

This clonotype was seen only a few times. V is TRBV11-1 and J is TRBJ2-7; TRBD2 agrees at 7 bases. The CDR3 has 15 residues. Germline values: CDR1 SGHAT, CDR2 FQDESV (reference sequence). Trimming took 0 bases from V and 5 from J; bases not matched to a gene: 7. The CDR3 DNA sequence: TGTGCCAGCAGCTTAGCGGGAGGGCCTTTGAACGAGCAGTACTTC. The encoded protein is CASSLAGGPLNEQYF.

In nucleotides, the CDR3 is TGCGCCAGCAGCTTGAGTCGAACGCAGGGTGAAAATGGCTACACCTTC. It specifies CASSLSRTQGENGYTF. The rearrangement links TRBV5-1 to TRBJ1-2; D may be TRBD1 (5 bases). V lost 1 base to trimming and J lost 6 bases, with 19 bases between them. CDR1 is SGHRS and CDR2 is YFSETQ in the germline V gene. The CDR3 totals 16 residues.

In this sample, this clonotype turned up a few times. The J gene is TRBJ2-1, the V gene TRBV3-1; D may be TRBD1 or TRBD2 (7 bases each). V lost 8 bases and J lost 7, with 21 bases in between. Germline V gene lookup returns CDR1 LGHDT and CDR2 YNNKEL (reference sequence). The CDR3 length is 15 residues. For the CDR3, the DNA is TGTGCCAGCGCTTGGGGAGGGGGCAGCAGGAATGAGCAGTTCTTC. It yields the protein CASAWGGGSRNEQFF.

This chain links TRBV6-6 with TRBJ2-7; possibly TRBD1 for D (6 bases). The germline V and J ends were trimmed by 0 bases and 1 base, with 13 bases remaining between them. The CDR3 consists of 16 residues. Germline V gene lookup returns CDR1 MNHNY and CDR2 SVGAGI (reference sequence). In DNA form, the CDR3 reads TGTGCCAGCAGTTACTCGGGGGCGATGGCGTCCTACGAGCAGTACTTC. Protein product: CASSYSGAMASYEQYF.

The CDR3 DNA reads TGTGCCAGCAGCCAATTGACTAGCGGGAGTAGGGATGAGCAGTACTTC. This sequence encodes CASSQLTSGSRDEQYF. The chain is built from TRBV3-1 and TRBJ2-1, with 12 bases aligning to TRBD2. The end of the DNA fits TRBJ2-7 better, so the J call may be wrong. This CDR3 contains 16 residues. The germline V gene encodes CDR1 LGHDT and CDR2 YNNKEL (reference sequence).

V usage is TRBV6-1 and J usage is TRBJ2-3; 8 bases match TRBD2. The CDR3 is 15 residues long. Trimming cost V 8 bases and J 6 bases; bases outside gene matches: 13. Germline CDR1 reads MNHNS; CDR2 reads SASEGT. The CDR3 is CASVGAQAGADTQYF. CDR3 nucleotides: TGTGCCAGCGTCGGCGCCCAAGCGGGAGCGGATACGCAGTATTTT.

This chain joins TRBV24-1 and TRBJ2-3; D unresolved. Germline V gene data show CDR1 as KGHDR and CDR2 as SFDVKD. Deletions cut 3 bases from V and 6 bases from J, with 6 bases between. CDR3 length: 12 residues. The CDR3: CATSDQGDTQYF. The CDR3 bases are TGTGCCACCAGTGATCAAGGGGATACGCAGTATTTT.

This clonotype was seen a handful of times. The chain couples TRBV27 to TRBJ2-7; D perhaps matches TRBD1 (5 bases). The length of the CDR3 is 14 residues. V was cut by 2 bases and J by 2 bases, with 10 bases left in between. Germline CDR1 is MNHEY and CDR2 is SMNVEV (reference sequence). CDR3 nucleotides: TGTGCCAGCAGTTTAAGGGGATCAGCCTACGAGCAGTACTTC. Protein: CASSLRGSAYEQYF.